This TCR beta chain was documented in a study of neurological immune-mediated disorders. The cDNA was produced through 5'RACE with 10-nucleotide random UMIs. TCRdb called the 5' RACE reads again in MiXCR, with one record for every CDR3 protein. This repertoire shows tens of thousands of distinct CDR3 sequences, nearly 3.5% found once; its top ten account for approximately 3.7%. The unsorted libraries were prepared from 2 million PBMCs (stored at -80 C). This clonotype was seen repeatedly, ten times or more. Antigen unknown. The germline CDR1 and CDR2 sequences are DFQATT and SNEGSKA (reference sequence). CDR3 length: 12 amino acids. V shed 6 bases and J shed 2 bases, with 10 bases lying between them. General study results and limits: None of the CDR3 amino acid sequences of expanded clones were shared across subjects, and this suggested private repertoires in all groups.

This chain uses TRBV20-1 with TRBJ1-1, with a weak D call TRBD1 (5 bases). Input material: PBMCs. The clonotype comes from a man in his forties with multiple sclerosis. The CDR3 region is CSASGANTEAFF. The DNA for the CDR3 is TGCAGTGCCTCCGGGGCCAACACTGAAGCTTTCTTT.